These 17 T cell receptor beta chains share one sample of origin, sequenced in a study of CD4 and CD8 cells across lung adenocarcinoma regions. TCRdb re-analysed the PCR reads in MiXCR, keeping a single row per CDR3 protein. The data show about 20,000 distinct CDR3 sequences, with roughly 56% seen just once and around 25% held by the top ten. Input material: CD8+ T cells from the center of a lung tumor. The source of these receptors is a female donor with lung adenocarcinoma. The CD4 and CD8 labels of this study may be unreliable.

This rearrangement joins TRBV6-1 to TRBJ2-3; the D gene is possibly TRBD2 (7 bases). The J call may be mistaken, given a closer DNA end match to TRBJ2-7. This CDR3 is built from 16 residues. Germline V CDR1 and CDR2: MNHNS, SASEGT. Here the CDR3 DNA reads TGTGCCAGCAGGGTCCCTGTAGGGGGGGACCCAGATACGCAGTACTTC. Amino acid sequence: CASRVPVGGDPDTQYF.

This rearrangement joins TRBV10-3 to TRBJ2-1, with 8 bases matching TRBD2. Gene TRBJ2-7 matches the end of the DNA better, so the J call may be wrong. Germline V gene sequence: CDR1 ENHRY, CDR2 SYGVKD. The CDR3 has 14 residues. CDR3 sequence (DNA): TGTGCCATCCCGGGGGGGGGGGTATTCTACGAGCAGTACGTC. Translation gives CAIPGGGVFYEQYV.

There are many counts of this clonotype. A much larger clone lies one base from this, so it may be a read error. The J gene is TRBJ2-1, the V gene TRBV7-6, with unresolved D. This CDR3 region has 12 residues. Looked up from germline, CDR1 is SGHVS and CDR2 is FNYEAQ. Trimming cost V 1 base and J 13 bases, with 11 bases left between them. Written as DNA, the CDR3 is TGTGCCAGCAGCTTAGGGGAAGAGACCCAGTTCTTC. The encoded protein is CASSLGEETQFF.

The chain uses TRBV6-1 and TRBJ2-7, with D maybe TRBD1 (5 bases). Trimming cost V 3 bases and J 3 bases, with 6 bases left between them. This CDR3 comprises 12 residues. Germline V gene sequence: CDR1 MNHNS, CDR2 SASEGT. DNA of the CDR3: TGTGCCAGCAGTGACCAGGGCTACGAGCAGTACTTC. This codes for CASSDQGYEQYF.

The rearrangement uses TRBV10-3 and TRBJ2-2, with 9 bases identical to TRBD2. V shed 11 bases and J 0 bases; nucleotides not matched to a gene: 1. The CDR3 sequence is 13 residues long. Looked up from germline, CDR1 is ENHRY and CDR2 is SYGVKD. The DNA for the CDR3 is TGTGCCTTAGCGGGGGCGAACACCGGGGAGCTGTTTTTT. Translation gives CALAGANTGELFF.

This clonotype was found a few times. CDR3 sequence (DNA): TGTGCCAGCAGCTTTAAGAGCGACCAAGAGACCCAGTACTTC. Its translation is CASSFKSDQETQYF. The chain couples TRBV5-4 to TRBJ2-5; D remains unclear. V was shortened by 2 bases and J by 0 bases, with 8 bases between the two germline ends. The CDR3 contains 14 residues. CDR1 is SGHNT and CDR2 is YYREEE in the germline V gene (reference sequence).

With respect to this clonotype: The junction and the germline gene differ at one end; a read error may be behind it. This rearrangement joins TRBV12-3 or TRBV12-4 to TRBJ2-5; TRBD1 aligns across 7 bases. This CDR3 has 15 amino acids. The CDR3 DNA sequence: TGTGGCACGGGGTTAGGGGGCCGTGACAAAGAGACGCAGTACTTT. Its protein is CGTGLGGRDKETQYF.

For this clonotype: At one boundary the junction diverges from the germline segment, which might be a read error. The J gene is TRBJ2-4, the V gene TRBV10-3; D assignment may be TRBD1 or TRBD2 (5 bases each). CDR3 length equals 14 residues. CDR1 is ENHRY and CDR2 is SYGVKD in the germline V gene. The CDR3 protein is CAISGQRASDIQYF. In DNA form, the CDR3 reads TGTGCCATCTCGGGGCAGAGGGCCTCAGACATTCAGTACTTT.

In this sample, this clonotype turned up once. The rearrangement uses TRBV27 and TRBJ1-1; TRBD1 matches 8 bases. The J segment lost 0 bases and the V segment lost 4 bases, leaving 13 bases of the junction unmatched. This CDR3 contains 18 residues. The germline CDR1 and CDR2 sequences are MNHEY and SMNVEV (reference sequence). The CDR3 here is CASSSSPAATGVNTEAFF. The CDR3 DNA reads as TGTGCCAGCAGTTCCTCCCCGGCCGCGACAGGGGTGAACACTGAAGCTTTCTTT.

The J gene is TRBJ1-1, the V gene TRBV10-2; 7 positions match TRBD1. Per the germline V gene, CDR1 is WSHSY and CDR2 is SAAADI. The CDR3 covers 14 residues. The V segment lost 6 bases and the J segment 0 bases; nucleotides outside the gene matches: 4. Here the CDR3 reads CASSFGQVNTEAFF. DNA of the CDR3: TGCGCCAGCAGCTTCGGACAGGTGAACACTGAAGCTTTCTTT.

Details on this clonotype: The conserved closing phenylalanine or tryptophan is absent in this CDR3, likely reflecting a read error. The gene calls are TRBV11-3 and TRBJ2-1, with D perhaps being TRBD1 or TRBD2 (5 bases each). The DNA end lines up better with TRBJ2-7; the J call may be wrong. Germline V gives CDR1 SGHNT, CDR2 YENEEA. CDR3 size: 13 residues. The CDR3 protein is CASSQGREEAQYV. The CDR3 nucleotides read TGTGCCAGCAGCCAGGGACGCGAAGAGGCGCAGTACGTC.

There are many counts of this clonotype. The rearrangement joins TRBV27 to TRBJ2-1; D unclear. Near its end, the DNA agrees better with TRBJ2-5, so the J call may be wrong. The CDR3 extends over 15 amino acids. Germline CDR1 and CDR2: MNHEY and SMNVEV (reference sequence). The CDR3 reads CASRGVGAGEETQYF. CDR3 sequence (DNA): TGTGCCAGCAGAGGCGTAGGAGCTGGGGAAGAGACCCAGTACTTC.

This clonotype was recorded at least ten times. The V and J genes are TRBV7-2 and TRBJ1-2, with 7 bases fitting TRBD1. Trimming took 5 bases from V and 6 from J; bases not matched to a gene: 12. Germline CDR1 SGHTA, CDR2 FQGNSA. This CDR3 contains 15 residues. The CDR3 sequence: CASSPEGTASHGYTF. CDR3 bases: TGTGCCAGCAGCCCAGAGGGGACAGCATCTCATGGCTACACCTTC.

The CDR3 DNA reads TGTGCCAGCAGTCTGACTAGCGGCTCCTACGAGCAGTACTTC. It specifies CASSLTSGSYEQYF. The chain has TRBV12-3 or TRBV12-4 and TRBJ2-5, with 9 bases that match TRBD2. The J call may be incorrect, as the DNA end agrees better with TRBJ2-7. The CDR3 loop spans 14 amino acids.

The chain is built from TRBV6-1 and TRBJ2-1, with D perhaps TRBD2 (6 bases). The V end was cut by 7 bases, the J end by 8 bases, with 15 bases between. This CDR3 region has 13 residues. CDR1 and CDR2 (germline): MNHNS, SASEGT. Here the CDR3 reads CASMGWRGYEQFF. The DNA for the CDR3 is TGTGCCAGCATGGGATGGAGGGGTTATGAGCAGTTCTTC.

This clonotype was counted between two and nine times. The V gene is TRBV6-1, the J gene TRBJ2-3; D is uncertain. There are 14 residues in the CDR3. Germline V gives CDR1 MNHNS, CDR2 SASEGT. The V end was cut by 5 bases, the J end by 4 bases, with 13 bases between. The CDR3: CASSIGVDADTQYF. CDR3 DNA: TGTGCCAGCAGTATAGGTGTAGACGCAGATACGCAGTATTTT.

V usage is TRBV27 and J usage is TRBJ2-4; D remains ambiguous. The CDR3 spans 13 residues. V was cut by 5 bases and J by 13 bases, with 18 bases left in between. In germline, CDR1 is MNHEY, CDR2 SMNVEV (reference sequence). The CDR3 sequence is CASSLRVQDVQYF. DNA of the CDR3: TGTGCCAGCAGTCTACGGGTACAAGACGTCCAGTACTTC.